These T cell receptor beta chains were read from a single sample in a study of blood T cell repertoires in COVID-19. The table came from immunoSEQ multiplex PCR; TCRdb's copy has only in-frame clones and leaves some out. The table shows 60,000 to 90,000 clones, with approximately 80% occurring only once. The sample comprised peripheral blood. The source of these receptors is a man aged 55 to 70 with active or convalescent COVID-19. CDR3s include the opening cysteine and the closing phenylalanine or tryptophan. Each record gives: CDR3 protein, V gene, D gene. A D gene is named only where the DNA matches it firmly.

CDR3 protein: CASSPGQDEQYF
V gene: TRBV5-6
D gene: TRBD1

CDR3 protein: CASNQGGPNTGELFF
V gene: TRBV3-1/TRBV3-2
D gene: NA

CDR3 protein: CASSIDRVSPLHF
V gene: TRBV7-2
D gene: TRBD1

CDR3 protein: CATTGQLGANVLTF
V gene: TRBV7-2
D gene: NA

CDR3 protein: CASSLGTGWRGSETQYF
V gene: TRBV11-3
D gene: TRBD2

CDR3 protein: CASSEGRTGDTQYF
V gene: TRBV2
D gene: NA

CDR3 protein: CASSIVTGIAEAFF
V gene: TRBV19
D gene: NA

CDR3 protein: CASSPDRAFGYTF
V gene: TRBV6-2/TRBV6-3
D gene: TRBD1

CDR3 protein: CASSSGGEQYF
V gene: TRBV5-6
D gene: TRBD2

CDR3 protein: CATSDLAGEGYGYTF
V gene: TRBV24-1
D gene: NA

CDR3 protein: CASSHQRTSGGANEQFF
V gene: TRBV4-2
D gene: TRBD2

CDR3 protein: CASSPGTGVNNQPQHF
V gene: TRBV27
D gene: TRBD1

CDR3 protein: CASSSGVSYEQYF
V gene: TRBV11-3
D gene: NA

CDR3 protein: CASSVVTGASTDTQYF
V gene: TRBV9
D gene: NA

CDR3 protein: CASSDSRGGRRYEQYF
V gene: TRBV7-2
D gene: TRBD2

CDR3 protein: CASGTVSSYEQYF
V gene: TRBV6-5
D gene: TRBD1

CDR3 protein: CASSLELAGNEQFF
V gene: TRBV7-8
D gene: TRBD2

CDR3 protein: CASSQVDRGNGYTF
V gene: TRBV4-3
D gene: TRBD1